These 26 T cell receptor beta chains originate from one sample sequenced in a study of cytomegalovirus exposure and HLA in healthy donors. The assay was immunoSEQ multiplex PCR, and TCRdb's table has in-frame clones only and misses some. The sample records approximately 170,000 clones, about 85% being singletons. The sequencing sample was made of PBMCs. The source is a man aged 18 to 29 in good health and CMV-seropositive.

The rearrangement uses TRBV27 and TRBJ2-1, with 7 bases that match TRBD2. Looked up from germline, CDR1 is MNHEY and CDR2 is SMNVEV (reference sequence). J lost 6 bases, V lost 0 bases, and 8 bases had no gene match. The CDR3 is 16 amino acids. The CDR3 bases are TGTGCCAGCAGTTTATCAGGGGAGGGGTACGGCAATGAGCAGTTCTTC. Translated: CASSLSGEGYGNEQFF.

This chain uses TRBV11-2 with TRBJ2-2, with TRBD2 matching 9 bases. This CDR3 region has 16 residues. From germline, CDR1 is SGHAT and CDR2 FQNNGV. Trimming removed 4 bases from V and 5 bases from J; junction bases left unmatched: 8. CDR3 residues: CASSSRGRGGTGELFF. As DNA, the CDR3 is TGTGCCAGCAGCTCCAGAGGGCGGGGGGGGACCGGGGAGCTGTTTTTT.

The chain's CDR3 is CASSLGGGDSNQPQHF. Written as DNA, the CDR3 is TGTGCCAGCAGCTTGGGGGGGGGAGATAGCAATCAGCCCCAGCATTTT. The chain employs TRBV5-4 and TRBJ1-5, with D possibly being TRBD1 (5 bases). Germline lookup yields CDR1 SGHNT and CDR2 YYREEE (reference sequence). Trimming took 0 bases from V and 0 from J, leaving 10 bases between them. This CDR3 contains 16 residues.

The chain carries TRBV29-1 and TRBJ1-2, with TRBD1 matching 9 bases. The length of the CDR3 is 14 residues. Germline V CDR1 and CDR2: SQVTM, ANQGSEA. V shed 6 bases, J shed 8 bases, and the junction held 13 bases outside the gene matches. CDR3 region: CSVGNRDRADGYTF. The CDR3 coding sequence is TGCAGCGTGGGGAACCGGGACAGGGCGGACGGCTACACCTTC. The variable domain in full, with the rest retrieved from reference TRBV29-1 and TRBJ1-2, is SAVISQKPSRDICQRGTSLTIQCQVDSQVTMMFWYRQQPGQSLTLIATANQGSEATYESGFVIDKFPISRPNLTFSTLTVSNMSPEDSSIYLCSVGNRDRADGYTFGSGTRLTVV.

This chain uses TRBV28 with TRBJ2-7, with 7 bases fitting TRBD1. The CDR3 contains 15 residues. CDR1 MDHEN and CDR2 SYDVKM come from the germline V gene. J gave up 4 bases and V 5 bases, and 11 bases lay outside the gene matches. CDR3 sequence: CASSRQGMGEYEQYF. CDR3 DNA sequence: TGTGCCAGCAGTCGACAGGGTATGGGGGAATACGAGCAGTACTTC. The variable domain in full, with the rest retrieved from reference TRBV28 and TRBJ2-7, is DVKVTQSSRYLVKRTGEKVFLECVQDMDHENMFWYRQDPGLGLRLIYFSYDVKMKEKGDIPEGYSVSREKKERFSLILESASTNQTSMYLCASSRQGMGEYEQYFGPGTRLTVT.

The gene calls are TRBV13 and TRBJ1-2, with D possibly TRBD1 on 5 matching bases. V was trimmed by 8 bases and J by 4 bases, leaving 11 bases between them. The CDR3 extends over 12 amino acids. CDR1 is PRHDT and CDR2 is FYEKMQ in the germline V gene (reference sequence). CDR3 region: CASHGGAYGYTF. The CDR3 nucleotides are TGTGCCAGCCACGGGGGAGCCTATGGCTACACCTTC.

The chain uses TRBV5-1 and TRBJ1-1, with a weak D call TRBD1 (5 bases). The CDR3 sequence is 14 residues long. V shed 2 bases and J shed 4 bases, with 12 bases lying between them. Germline lookup yields CDR1 SGHRS and CDR2 YFSETQ. CDR3 amino acids: CASSFQGPRTEAFF. CDR3 coding DNA: TGCGCCAGCAGCTTCCAGGGCCCACGCACTGAAGCTTTCTTT.

The chain has TRBV5-1 and TRBJ2-7; D might be TRBD2 (6 bases). CDR1 is SGHRS and CDR2 is YFSETQ in the germline V gene. The ends were cut back, 3 bases at V and 1 base at J, with 14 bases in the middle. The CDR3 runs 15 residues. The CDR3 protein is CASSSNPGLSYEQYF. The CDR3 DNA follows: TGCGCCAGCAGCTCAAACCCGGGACTTTCCTACGAGCAGTACTTC.

The gene calls are TRBV6-5 and TRBJ2-2; no clear D. V was trimmed by 2 bases and J by 4 bases, leaving 8 bases between them. Germline values: CDR1 MNHEY, CDR2 SVGAGI. CDR3 length equals 14 residues. The CDR3 here is CASSYDAVTGELFF. The CDR3 coding sequence is TGTGCCAGCAGTTACGACGCGGTCACCGGGGAGCTGTTTTTT.

The rearrangement joins TRBV6-1 to TRBJ2-1, with D possibly TRBD1 on 5 matching bases. Trimming removed 2 bases from V and 4 bases from J, with 6 bases in between. This CDR3 region has 13 residues. The germline V gene encodes CDR1 MNHNS and CDR2 SASEGT. The CDR3 DNA follows: TGTGCCAGCAGTGAACCAGGGTACAATGAGCAGTTCTTC. Residues: CASSEPGYNEQFF.

This clone was counted between two and nine times. The chain has TRBV6-5 and TRBJ2-6; no firm D call. The V gene's germline CDR1 is MNHEY and CDR2 SVGAGI. The CDR3 is made up of 15 amino acids. V gave up 0 bases and J gave up 1 base, with 4 bases separating them. CDR3 protein: CASSYSRSGANVLTF. The DNA for the CDR3 is TGTGCCAGCAGTTACTCTCGTTCTGGGGCCAACGTCCTGACTTTC.

The V call is TRBV30, the J call TRBJ2-7; perhaps TRBD1 as D (5 bases). Germline lookup yields CDR1 GTSNPN and CDR2 SVGIG (reference sequence). Trimming shortened V by 2 bases and J by 6 bases, and 8 bases separated the two germline ends. This CDR3 has 11 amino acids. The CDR3 loop reads CAWSSGREQYF. The DNA of the CDR3 is TGTGCCTGGAGTTCAGGGCGCGAGCAGTACTTC.

V usage is TRBV7-9 and J usage is TRBJ2-1; 10 bases map to TRBD1. There are 15 residues in the CDR3. The V segment lost 1 base and the J segment 5 bases; nucleotides outside the gene matches: 2. The germline V gene encodes CDR1 SEHNR and CDR2 FQNEAQ (reference sequence). CDR3 sequence reads: CASSLGTGGNNEQFF. CDR3 nucleotide sequence: TGTGCCAGCAGCTTAGGGACAGGGGGGAACAATGAGCAGTTCTTC.

The chain combines TRBV6-5 with TRBJ1-2; TRBD1 agrees at 7 bases. Germline CDR1 is MNHEY and CDR2 is SVGAGI. Unmatched junction bases numbered 0, after V lost 0 bases and J lost 2 bases. This CDR3 is 14 amino acids long. CDR3 in DNA: TGTGCCAGCAGTTACTCGACAGGGAACTATGGCTACACCTTC. It specifies CASSYSTGNYGYTF.

The chain couples TRBV28 to TRBJ1-2; 7 nucleotides agree with TRBD1. The CDR3 extends over 14 amino acids. V trimming: 6 bases; J trimming: 4 bases; junction bases outside the gene matches: 8. Looked up from germline, CDR1 is MDHEN and CDR2 is SYDVKM. CDR3 protein: CASSPDRRIYGYTF. Written as DNA, the CDR3 is TGTGCCAGCAGCCCGGACAGGAGGATCTATGGCTACACCTTC.

This chain uses TRBV6-1 with TRBJ2-7, with a tentative D call TRBD1 (6 bases). This CDR3 contains 16 residues. The V gene lost 3 bases and the J gene lost 3 bases, with 18 bases spanning the gap. Germline V gene lookup returns CDR1 MNHNS and CDR2 SASEGT. For the CDR3, the DNA is TGTGCCAGCAGTGACCGACAGGTGACGATCGGCTACGAGCAGTACTTC. The encoded protein is CASSDRQVTIGYEQYF.

The chain links TRBV18 to TRBJ2-2; 10 nucleotides line up with TRBD2. V lost 0 bases and J lost 5; bases outside the gene matches: 6. This CDR3 spans 17 amino acids. Germline loops: CDR1 KGHSH, CDR2 LQKENI. The CDR3: CASSPPGLAEGTGELFF. CDR3 nucleotide sequence: TGTGCCAGCTCACCACCCGGACTAGCGGAGGGAACCGGGGAGCTGTTTTTT. Together with reference TRBV18 and TRBJ2-2, the CDR3 gives the full variable domain: NAGVMQNPRHLVRRRGQEARLRCSPMKGHSHVYWYRQLPEEGLKFMVYLQKENIIDESGMPKERFSAEFPKEGPSILRIQQVVRGDSAAYFCASSPPGLAEGTGELFFGEGSRLTVL.

This sequence joins TRBV28 and TRBJ2-7; perhaps TRBD1 as D (5 bases). V was clipped by 11 bases and J by 3 bases, with 29 bases between them. The CDR3 consists of 17 residues. Germline CDR1 MDHEN, CDR2 SYDVKM. CDR3 region: CAGIQGCQVTSRYEQYF. The CDR3 DNA reads TGTGCCGGAATCCAGGGATGCCAAGTAACCTCTCGCTACGAGCAGTACTTC.

J is TRBJ1-2 and V is TRBV5-4; 7 bases are shared with TRBD1. This CDR3 contains 14 residues. Per germline, CDR1 SGHNT and CDR2 YYREEE (reference sequence). With 7 bases clipped from V and 3 bases from J, the junction kept 9 bases outside the gene matches. Here the CDR3 DNA reads TGTGCCAGCGACGAGGGGGCCAGGGACTATGGCTACACCTTC. This encodes CASDEGARDYGYTF.

This chain uses TRBV2 with TRBJ2-5, with D maybe TRBD1 (6 bases). The CDR3 sequence is 12 residues long. The V gene lost 10 bases and the J gene lost 2 bases, with 11 bases spanning the gap. CDR1 is SNHLY, CDR2 FYNNEI, per germline. Here the CDR3 DNA reads TGTGCCAACAGGCAGGGGCAAGAGACCCAGTACTTC. It translates to CANRQGQETQYF.

CDR3 nucleotides: TGTGCCAGCAGTGAACTATGGGACAATAACTATGGCTACACCTTC. It yields the protein CASSELWDNNYGYTF. The V and J genes are TRBV2 and TRBJ1-2; the D gene is possibly TRBD1 (6 bases). The ends were cut back, 2 bases at V and 1 base at J, with 11 bases in the middle. This CDR3 region has 15 residues. Germline V gene data show CDR1 as SNHLY and CDR2 as FYNNEI.

V is TRBV5-4 and J is TRBJ2-1; the match to TRBD1 covers 7 bases. J gave up 6 bases and V 4 bases, and 10 bases lay outside the gene matches. The CDR3 contains 15 residues. Germline values: CDR1 SGHNT, CDR2 YYREEE (reference sequence). CDR3 loop: CASSPRQGEGNEQFF. DNA for the CDR3: TGTGCCAGCAGCCCGAGACAGGGTGAAGGCAATGAGCAGTTCTTC.

The genes are TRBV7-9 and TRBJ1-4; TRBD1 matches 8 bases. Germline V CDR1 and CDR2: SEHNR, FQNEAQ (reference sequence). CDR3 length: 12 amino acids. V dropped 5 bases and J dropped 13; count of bases not matched to a gene: 6. The CDR3 DNA reads TGTGCCAGCAGCAACAGCGGGACAGGACTGTTTTTT. It is translated as CASSNSGTGLFF.

This chain connects TRBV2 to TRBJ2-3; 8 bases line up with TRBD2. With 4 bases clipped from V and 4 bases from J, the junction kept 13 bases outside the gene matches. The CDR3 length is 17 residues. Germline V gives CDR1 SNHLY, CDR2 FYNNEI. The CDR3 nucleotides read TGTGCCAGCAGTGCTCGAGTGGCGGGGGGAGGGGCAGATACGCAGTATTTT. Protein sequence: CASSARVAGGGADTQYF.

This chain links TRBV6-5 with TRBJ2-2; no reliable D call. Looked up from germline, CDR1 is MNHEY and CDR2 is SVGAGI. This CDR3 spans 13 amino acids. Trimming removed 4 bases from V and 0 bases from J, with 3 bases in between. CDR3 DNA sequence: TGTGCCAGCAGTTCGGCGAACACCGGGGAGCTGTTTTTT. Translation: CASSSANTGELFF.

The rearrangement uses TRBV9 and TRBJ2-5; 7 nucleotides align to TRBD2. Germline CDR1 reads SGDLS; CDR2 reads YYNGEE. This CDR3 is built from 15 residues. The V gene end was trimmed by 0 bases and the J gene end by 0 bases; junction bases not matched to a gene: 2. In nucleotides, the CDR3 is TGTGCCAGCAGCGTAGGGGGACTACACCAAGAGACCCAGTACTTC. It codes for CASSVGGLHQETQYF.